This T cell receptor beta chain emerged from a study of blood T cell repertoires in COVID-19. On the study more broadly: PBMCs, B-cell-depleted T cells, or T cells provided the cDNA or gDNA that made up the material.

Sequenced by immunoSEQ multiplex PCR; TCRdb stores in-frame clones only, minus some. The data show approximately 300,000 clones, about 93% seen once. The CDR3 sequence is 15 residues long. Germline loops: CDR1 SGHNT, CDR2 YYREEE (reference sequence). Unmatched junction bases numbered 5, after V lost 1 base and J lost 7 bases. Patients at the Seattle site were enrolled during active infection and followed longitudinally. The specimen was peripheral blood. This chain connects TRBV5-4 to TRBJ1-4; 9 bases are a match to TRBD1. This receptor was identified in a woman aged 25 to 45 with COVID-19, enrolled during active disease. CDR3 sequence: CASSLWDRAGEKLFF. For the CDR3, the DNA is TGTGCCAGCAGCTTGTGGGACAGGGCAGGTGAAAAACTGTTTTTT.